These T cell receptor beta chains were read from a single sample in a study of cytomegalovirus exposure and HLA in healthy donors. The method was immunoSEQ multiplex PCR; TCRdb's version includes in-frame clones alone and lacks a portion of them. Altogether about 190,000 clones are present, roughly 13% being singletons, with the ten largest covering approximately 8.3%. The sequenced sample consisted of PBMCs. These receptors were obtained from a man aged 45-60 years in good health and CMV-seropositive. Each CDR3 is given with its conserved first and last residue. The D gene is left open where the match is weak. Clone size is shown for a subset of rows, as once, few, many or a class of expanded clone.

V gene: TRBV6-1; clone size: -; D gene: TRBD2; J gene: TRBJ2-5; CDR3 protein: CASAEEGLAAQTQYF; CDR3 DNA: TGTGCCAGCGCGGAGGAGGGACTAGCGGCCCAGACCCAGTACTTC
V gene: TRBV6-5; clone size: few; D gene: TRBD1; J gene: TRBJ1-2; CDR3 protein: CASRLRQGAPGGYTF; CDR3 DNA: TGTGCCAGCAGACTCCGACAGGGGGCCCCCGGTGGCTACACCTTC
V gene: TRBV30; clone size: -; D gene: -; J gene: TRBJ1-2; CDR3 protein: CAWSWRRGLGYTF; CDR3 DNA: TGTGCCTGGAGTTGGAGAAGGGGCCTTGGCTACACCTTC
V gene: TRBV7-9; clone size: few; D gene: -; J gene: TRBJ1-2; CDR3 protein: CASSLSDGYGYTF; CDR3 DNA: TGTGCCAGCAGCTTAAGCGATGGCTATGGCTACACCTTC
V gene: TRBV5-6; clone size: -; D gene: -; J gene: TRBJ2-5; CDR3 protein: CASSVGLSETQYF; CDR3 DNA: TGTGCCAGCAGCGTGGGGCTCTCAGAGACCCAGTACTTC
V gene: TRBV11-3; clone size: -; D gene: -; J gene: TRBJ2-1; CDR3 protein: CASSTLVGNEQFF; CDR3 DNA: TGTGCCAGCAGCACACTAGTTGGCAATGAGCAGTTCTTC
V gene: TRBV13; clone size: few; D gene: -; J gene: TRBJ2-2; CDR3 protein: CASTLGGGGNTGELFF; CDR3 DNA: TGTGCCAGCACCCTAGGAGGGGGGGGAAACACCGGGGAGCTGTTTTTT
V gene: TRBV11-2; clone size: -; D gene: -; J gene: TRBJ2-7; CDR3 protein: CASSSAYEQYF; CDR3 DNA: TGTGCCAGCAGCTCTGCCTACGAGCAGTACTTC
V gene: TRBV7-8; clone size: few; D gene: -; J gene: TRBJ1-6; CDR3 protein: CASSAGPGELYF; CDR3 DNA: TGTGCCAGCAGCGCCGGGCCAGGGGAATTATACTTT
V gene: TRBV30; clone size: few; D gene: TRBD1; J gene: TRBJ1-1; CDR3 protein: CAWSETGKRPFF; CDR3 DNA: TGTGCCTGGAGCGAGACAGGGAAGAGGCCTTTCTTT
V gene: TRBV6-5; clone size: few; D gene: TRBD1; J gene: TRBJ2-7; CDR3 protein: CASSYSAGGGYEQYF; CDR3 DNA: TGTGCCAGCAGTTACTCGGCAGGGGGCGGCTACGAGCAGTACTTC
V gene: TRBV5-1; clone size: few; D gene: -; J gene: TRBJ2-3; CDR3 protein: CASSLNKAGRMMDTQYF; CDR3 DNA: TGCGCCAGCAGCTTGAATAAGGCGGGACGAATGATGGATACGCAGTATTTT
V gene: TRBV5-8; clone size: -; D gene: TRBD2; J gene: TRBJ2-5; CDR3 protein: CASSSGTSGGAETQYF; CDR3 DNA: TGTGCCAGCAGCTCCGGGACTAGCGGGGGGGCTGAGACCCAGTACTTC
V gene: TRBV7-2; clone size: -; D gene: -; J gene: TRBJ2-2; CDR3 protein: CASSFGGNTGELFF; CDR3 DNA: TGTGCCAGCAGCTTCGGGGGAAACACCGGGGAGCTGTTTTTT
V gene: TRBV28; clone size: few; D gene: -; J gene: TRBJ1-4; CDR3 protein: CASSLVGQSNEKLFF; CDR3 DNA: TGTGCCAGCAGTCTGGTAGGACAGTCTAATGAAAAACTGTTTTTT
V gene: TRBV7-3; clone size: -; D gene: -; J gene: TRBJ2-6; CDR3 protein: CASSSARGFGANVLTF; CDR3 DNA: TGTGCCAGCAGCTCTGCCAGAGGCTTTGGGGCCAACGTCCTGACTTTC
V gene: TRBV10-3; clone size: -; D gene: TRBD1; J gene: TRBJ2-5; CDR3 protein: CAISGTGGRETQYF; CDR3 DNA: TGTGCCATCAGTGGAACAGGGGGCCGAGAGACCCAGTACTTC
V gene: TRBV18; clone size: few; D gene: -; J gene: TRBJ2-5; CDR3 protein: CASSPSQQETQYF; CDR3 DNA: TGTGCCAGCTCACCCTCACAGCAAGAGACCCAGTACTTC
V gene: TRBV27; clone size: few; D gene: TRBD1; J gene: TRBJ2-2; CDR3 protein: CASSLLTGTGGSYGELFF; CDR3 DNA: TGTGCCAGCAGTCTCTTGACCGGGACAGGGGGTTCCTACGGGGAGCTGTTTTTT
V gene: TRBV7-9; clone size: -; D gene: -; J gene: TRBJ1-5; CDR3 protein: CASSLGATGRNNQPQHF; CDR3 DNA: TGTGCCAGCAGCTTAGGGGCCACAGGACGAAATAATCAGCCCCAGCATTTT
V gene: TRBV5-1; clone size: -; D gene: -; J gene: TRBJ2-3; CDR3 protein: CASSLGGDTDTQYF; CDR3 DNA: TGCGCCAGCAGCTTGGGGGGGGACACAGATACGCAGTATTTT
V gene: TRBV19; clone size: few; D gene: TRBD1; J gene: TRBJ1-5; CDR3 protein: CASSIEGQGVQPQHF; CDR3 DNA: TGTGCCAGTAGTATCGAGGGACAGGGGGTTCAGCCCCAGCATTTT
V gene: TRBV5-1; clone size: -; D gene: TRBD1; J gene: TRBJ1-4; CDR3 protein: CASSLLGQVRATNEKLFF; CDR3 DNA: TGCGCCAGCAGCTTGCTGGGACAGGTTCGAGCAACTAATGAAAAACTGTTTTTT
V gene: TRBV5-3; clone size: -; D gene: TRBD1; J gene: TRBJ1-1; CDR3 protein: CARRTDRGQTNTEAFF; CDR3 DNA: TGTGCCAGAAGAACGGACAGGGGGCAAACGAACACTGAAGCTTTCTTT
V gene: TRBV27; clone size: -; D gene: TRBD1; J gene: TRBJ1-4; CDR3 protein: CASSLEGASEKLFF; CDR3 DNA: TGTGCCAGCAGTTTAGAGGGGGCGAGTGAAAAACTGTTTTTT
V gene: TRBV5-1; clone size: few; D gene: TRBD2; J gene: TRBJ2-3; CDR3 protein: CASSGLAGDTQYF; CDR3 DNA: TGCGCCAGCAGCGGGCTAGCGGGGGACACGCAGTATTTT
V gene: TRBV2; clone size: few; D gene: TRBD1; J gene: TRBJ2-2; CDR3 protein: CASSPLQGSGELFF; CDR3 DNA: TGTGCCAGCAGTCCTTTACAGGGGTCCGGGGAGCTGTTTTTT
V gene: TRBV5-4; clone size: -; D gene: TRBD1; J gene: TRBJ1-2; CDR3 protein: CASSLVQGAFGYTF; CDR3 DNA: TGTGCCAGCAGCTTGGTACAGGGGGCGTTTGGCTACACCTTC
V gene: TRBV30; clone size: few; D gene: -; J gene: TRBJ1-5; CDR3 protein: CAVKAGNQPQHF; CDR3 DNA: TGTGCCGTCAAGGCGGGCAATCAGCCCCAGCATTTT
V gene: TRBV5-1; clone size: few; D gene: TRBD2; J gene: TRBJ2-5; CDR3 protein: CASSLAAGGFETQYF; CDR3 DNA: TGCGCCAGCAGCTTGGCCGCGGGAGGATTTGAGACCCAGTACTTC
V gene: TRBV7-6; clone size: few; D gene: TRBD1; J gene: TRBJ1-6; CDR3 protein: CASRALGQGDSPLHF; CDR3 DNA: TGTGCCAGCAGAGCCCTGGGACAGGGAGATTCACCCCTCCACTTT
V gene: TRBV23-1; clone size: -; D gene: -; J gene: TRBJ1-1; CDR3 protein: CASNWDWVTEAFF; CDR3 DNA: TGCGCCAGCAATTGGGACTGGGTCACTGAAGCTTTCTTT
V gene: TRBV6-6; clone size: few; D gene: -; J gene: TRBJ1-4; CDR3 protein: CASSRQPTNEKLFF; CDR3 DNA: TGTGCCAGCAGCAGACAGCCAACTAATGAAAAACTGTTTTTT
V gene: TRBV6-5; clone size: few; D gene: TRBD1; J gene: TRBJ1-6; CDR3 protein: CASSYFGQDNSPLHF; CDR3 DNA: TGTGCCAGCAGTTACTTTGGACAGGACAATTCACCCCTCCACTTT
V gene: TRBV6-5; clone size: -; D gene: -; J gene: TRBJ1-4; CDR3 protein: CASRRPGTTNEKLFF; CDR3 DNA: TGTGCCAGCAGACGTCCCGGGACAACTAATGAAAAACTGTTTTTT
V gene: TRBV28; clone size: -; D gene: TRBD1; J gene: TRBJ1-2; CDR3 protein: CASSLSGQGLKTF; CDR3 DNA: TGTGCCAGCAGTTTATCTGGACAGGGTTTGAAAACCTTC
V gene: TRBV4-1; clone size: -; D gene: TRBD2; J gene: TRBJ2-1; CDR3 protein: CASSQVGLAVEQFF; CDR3 DNA: TGCGCCAGCAGCCAAGTCGGACTAGCGGTTGAGCAGTTCTTC
V gene: TRBV11-3; clone size: few; D gene: -; J gene: TRBJ1-1; CDR3 protein: CASSLGRTENTEAFF; CDR3 DNA: TGTGCCAGCAGCTTAGGGAGGACAGAGAACACTGAAGCTTTCTTT
V gene: TRBV9; clone size: few; D gene: -; J gene: TRBJ1-1; CDR3 protein: CASEPDMGRTEAFF; CDR3 DNA: TGTGCCAGCGAGCCAGACATGGGTCGCACTGAAGCTTTCTTT
V gene: TRBV18; clone size: few; D gene: TRBD1; J gene: TRBJ2-5; CDR3 protein: CASSLTDRVETQYF; CDR3 DNA: TGTGCCAGCTCACTGACGGACAGGGTTGAGACCCAGTACTTC
V gene: TRBV5-5; clone size: -; D gene: TRBD2; J gene: TRBJ2-4; CDR3 protein: CASSRGGAENIQYF; CDR3 DNA: TGTGCCAGCAGCCGCGGGGGGGCGGAGAACATTCAGTACTTC
V gene: TRBV5-6; clone size: -; D gene: -; J gene: TRBJ2-2; CDR3 protein: CASSIRQTNTGELFF; CDR3 DNA: TGTGCCAGCAGCATCCGACAGACGAACACCGGGGAGCTGTTTTTT
V gene: TRBV11-2; clone size: -; D gene: -; J gene: TRBJ1-2; CDR3 protein: CASSVAGTREGYGYTF; CDR3 DNA: TGTGCCAGCAGCGTTGCCGGGACAAGAGAGGGATATGGCTACACCTTC
V gene: TRBV5-4; clone size: -; D gene: TRBD1; J gene: TRBJ2-3; CDR3 protein: CASSGGTGIYTDTQYF; CDR3 DNA: TGTGCCAGCAGCGGAGGGACAGGAATCTACACAGATACGCAGTATTTT
V gene: TRBV7-2; clone size: few; D gene: TRBD1; J gene: TRBJ1-6; CDR3 protein: CASSSVGQGNSPLHF; CDR3 DNA: TGTGCCAGCAGCTCAGTCGGACAGGGGAATTCACCCCTCCACTTT
V gene: TRBV29-1; clone size: few; D gene: TRBD1; J gene: TRBJ2-7; CDR3 protein: CSVARQGAYEQYF; CDR3 DNA: TGCAGCGTTGCCCGACAGGGAGCCTACGAGCAGTACTTC
V gene: TRBV11-3; clone size: -; D gene: -; J gene: TRBJ1-1; CDR3 protein: CASSLEAFTEAFF; CDR3 DNA: TGTGCCAGCAGCTTAGAGGCTTTCACTGAAGCTTTCTTT
V gene: TRBV15; clone size: few; D gene: -; J gene: TRBJ1-1; CDR3 protein: CATSRPSMNTEAFF; CDR3 DNA: TGTGCCACCAGCAGACCAAGCATGAACACTGAAGCTTTCTTT
V gene: TRBV7-2; clone size: -; D gene: -; J gene: TRBJ2-2; CDR3 protein: CASSQRRGTGELFF; CDR3 DNA: TGTGCCAGCAGCCAAAGACGGGGCACCGGGGAGCTGTTTTTT
V gene: TRBV30; clone size: few; D gene: -; J gene: TRBJ1-5; CDR3 protein: CAWSVSPLNQPQHF; CDR3 DNA: TGTGCCTGGAGTGTATCCCCTCTCAATCAGCCCCAGCATTTT
V gene: TRBV6-5; clone size: -; D gene: TRBD1; J gene: TRBJ1-4; CDR3 protein: CATRRDSSEKLFF; CDR3 DNA: TGTGCCACCCGCCGGGACAGCTCCGAAAAACTGTTTTTT
V gene: TRBV7-9; clone size: -; D gene: -; J gene: TRBJ1-5; CDR3 protein: CASSSPGQINQPQHF; CDR3 DNA: TGTGCCAGCAGCTCGCCGGGACAAATCAATCAGCCCCAGCATTTT
V gene: TRBV11-3; clone size: -; D gene: TRBD1; J gene: TRBJ1-2; CDR3 protein: CASSLTGGRGYTF; CDR3 DNA: TGTGCCAGCAGCTTAACAGGGGGCAGAGGCTACACCTTC
V gene: TRBV28; clone size: -; D gene: -; J gene: TRBJ2-3; CDR3 protein: CASSFPGSTDTQYF; CDR3 DNA: TGTGCCAGCAGTTTCCCGGGGAGCACAGATACGCAGTATTTT
V gene: TRBV7-9; clone size: few; D gene: -; J gene: TRBJ1-6; CDR3 protein: CASSLGGGRVNSPLHF; CDR3 DNA: TGTGCCAGCAGCTTAGGGGGCGGCAGGGTTAATTCACCCCTCCACTTT